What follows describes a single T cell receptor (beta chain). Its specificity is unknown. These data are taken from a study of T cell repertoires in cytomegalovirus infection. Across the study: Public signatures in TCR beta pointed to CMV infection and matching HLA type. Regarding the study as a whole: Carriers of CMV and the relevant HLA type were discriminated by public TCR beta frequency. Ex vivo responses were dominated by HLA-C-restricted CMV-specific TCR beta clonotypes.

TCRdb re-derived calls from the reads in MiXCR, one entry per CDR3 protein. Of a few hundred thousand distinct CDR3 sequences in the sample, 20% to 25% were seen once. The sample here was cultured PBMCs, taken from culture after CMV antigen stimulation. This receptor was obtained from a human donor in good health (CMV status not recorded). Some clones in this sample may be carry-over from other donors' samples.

CDR3 protein: CASSQAWGQGSYEQYF. The CDR3 DNA reads as TGTGCCAGCAGCCAAGCATGGGGACAGGGGTCTTACGAGCAGTACTTC. V is TRBV14 and J is TRBJ2-7; TRBD1 matches at 10 bases. With V trimmed by 1 base and J by 4 bases, 7 bases remained unmatched. The germline V gene has CDR1 SGHDN and CDR2 FVKESK. This CDR3 has 16 residues.